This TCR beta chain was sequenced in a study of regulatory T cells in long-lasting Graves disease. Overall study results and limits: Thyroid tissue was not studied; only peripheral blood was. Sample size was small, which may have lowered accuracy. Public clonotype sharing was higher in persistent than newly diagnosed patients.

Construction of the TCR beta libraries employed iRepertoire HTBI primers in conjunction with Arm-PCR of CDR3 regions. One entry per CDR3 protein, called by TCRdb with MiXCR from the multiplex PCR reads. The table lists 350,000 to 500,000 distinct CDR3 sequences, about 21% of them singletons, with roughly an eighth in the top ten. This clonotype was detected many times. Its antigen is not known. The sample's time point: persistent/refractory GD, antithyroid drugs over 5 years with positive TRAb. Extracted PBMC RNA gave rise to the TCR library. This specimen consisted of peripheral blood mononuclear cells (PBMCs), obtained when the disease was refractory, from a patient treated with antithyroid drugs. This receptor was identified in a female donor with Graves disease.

The chain's CDR3 is CASSYSIWDRDRGLIEQYF. The CDR3 nucleotides read TGTGCCAGCAGTTACTCGATCTGGGACCGGGACAGGGGATTGATTGAGCAGTACTTC. This chain joins TRBV6-5 and TRBJ2-7, with 10 bases fitting TRBD1. This CDR3 is built from 19 residues. V trimming: 0 bases; J trimming: 7 bases; junction bases outside the gene matches: 18. The germline V gene encodes CDR1 MNHEY and CDR2 SVGAGI.